This T cell receptor beta chain was documented in a study of T cell responses to AZD1222 COVID-19 vaccine. Study as a whole: Second doses were pooled across both intervals (about 4 or about 12 weeks).

Profiled with immunoSEQ multiplex PCR; TCRdb holds only in-frame clones, not every one. The table shows some 140,000 clones, with about nine tenths occurring only once. Study results and caveats: Repertoires were obtained only post-peak T cell response.

With respect to this clone: The antigen is undetermined.

This TCR derives from an adult in good health. The sample in question was peripheral blood, obtained on day 0 of AZD1222 vaccination.

The CDR3: CASSHPGRGTEAFF. In nucleotides, the CDR3 is TGTGCCAGCAGCCACCCAGGGAGGGGCACTGAAGCTTTCTTT. This chain links TRBV5-4 with TRBJ1-1; TRBD1 is a possible D gene (5 bases). The CDR3 sequence is 14 residues long. V lost 4 bases, J lost 4 bases, and 14 bases lay in between. Per the germline V gene, CDR1 is SGHNT and CDR2 is YYREEE (reference sequence). The full variable domain, with the rest looked up from reference TRBV5-4 and TRBJ1-1, is ETGVTQSPTHLIKTRGQQVTLRCSSQSGHNTVSWYQQALGQGPQFIFQYYREEENGRGNFPPRFSGLQFPNYSSELNVNALELDDSALYLCASSHPGRGTEAFFGQGTRLTVV.